This is a list of T cell receptor beta chains from one sample in a study of cytomegalovirus exposure and HLA in healthy donors. The table came from immunoSEQ multiplex PCR; TCRdb's copy has only in-frame clones and leaves some out. The repertoire holds tens of thousands of clones, with roughly four fifths as singletons. Material: PBMCs. These receptor sequences come from a man under 40 in good health and CMV-seronegative. The CDR3 runs from the conserved cysteine through the conserved F or W. D genes are given only for firm matches. Where a row states a size, it is once, few, many or the class of an expanded clone; other rows omit it.

TRBJ1-1 . . TRBV28 TGTGCCAGCAGTTTAGGGAGGGCGGGTGAAGCTTTCTTT CASSLGRAGEAFF
TRBJ2-1 . TRBD2 TRBV4-1 TGCGCCAGCAGCCAAGCCCCCCAGCGGGAGCTCTACAATGAGCAGTTCTTC CASSQAPQRELYNEQFF
TRBJ1-2 . TRBD1 TRBV7-9 TGTGCCAGCAGCTTGGGACAGGGAGAGTATGGCTACACCTTC CASSLGQGEYGYTF
TRBJ2-6 . . TRBV10-3 TGTGCCATCAGATGGTCAGACTCTGGGGCCAACGTCCTGACTTTC CAIRWSDSGANVLTF
TRBJ1-5 . . TRBV27 TGTGCCAGCAGTTTCAGGGGTCCTAATCAGCCCCAGCATTTT CASSFRGPNQPQHF
TRBJ1-1 . TRBD1 TRBV5-1 TGCGCCAGCAGCACAGGGGTAGGGAGTGAAGCTTTCTTT CASSTGVGSEAFF
TRBJ1-6 . . TRBV5-1 TGCGCCAGCAGCTTGGGGGCAGGAGGGACTAATTCACCCCTCCACTTT CASSLGAGGTNSPLHF
TRBJ1-2 . TRBD1 TRBV5-6 TGTGCCAGCAGCCGACAGGGGGATTCCTATGGCTACACCTTC CASSRQGDSYGYTF
TRBJ2-5 once TRBD2 TRBV5-6 TGTGCCAGCAGCTTGGCAGGGACTAGCGGGGGGCCCCAAGAGACCCAGTACTTC CASSLAGTSGGPQETQYF
TRBJ2-7 . . TRBV7-2 TGTGCCAGCAGCTTAGCGCTAGGGCAGGGAATTGGCGAGCAGTACTTC CASSLALGQGIGEQYF
TRBJ1-2 . . TRBV27 TGTGCCAGCAGTTTACGAGGTGGCTATGGCTACACCTTC CASSLRGGYGYTF
TRBJ2-1 . . TRBV18 TGTGCCAGCTCACCACCCAACAGGGAAGTCAATGAGCAGTTCTTC CASSPPNREVNEQFF
TRBJ1-1 . TRBD1 TRBV4-2 TGTGCCAGCAGCCAAGGACAGGGCACTGAAGCTTTCTTT CASSQGQGTEAFF
TRBJ1-3 . TRBD1 TRBV2 TGTGCCAGCAGCTTAACAGGGGCGCCTGGAAACACCATATATTTT CASSLTGAPGNTIYF